Given below is one T cell receptor (beta chain) in context. The PCR ran on 60 Vbeta and 13 Jbeta primers. Generated by immunoSEQ multiplex PCR, the TCRdb table keeps only in-frame clones and is missing some. There are roughly 100,000 clones in the sample; over 70% occur only once, and roughly 1.2% lies in the top ten. This sample was included in a study of cytomegalovirus exposure and HLA in healthy donors. CDR3 length: 16 amino acids. CDR1 is KGHSH, CDR2 LQKENI, per germline. Trimming cost V 3 bases and J 5 bases; bases outside gene matches: 11. The chain combines TRBV18 with TRBJ1-1; TRBD1 matches at 8 bases. This clonotype originated in a man aged 35-49 years in good health and CMV-seronegative. Sample: PBMCs. CDR3: CASSPTDRVRGTEAFF. The CDR3 DNA is TGTGCCAGCTCACCTACGGACAGGGTGAGGGGTACTGAAGCTTTCTTT. Supplemented by reference TRBV18 and TRBJ1-1, the full variable domain reads NAGVMQNPRHLVRRRGQEARLRCSPMKGHSHVYWYRQLPEEGLKFMVYLQKENIIDESGMPKERFSAEFPKEGPSILRIQQVVRGDSAAYFCASSPTDRVRGTEAFFGQGTRLTVV.